The 27 T cell receptor beta chains below come from one sample, sequenced in a study of T cells in Graves' hyperthyroidism and ophthalmopathy. The investigators amplified TCR beta CDR3 regions from RNA transcripts. HTBI primers drove first-round RT-PCR of the TCR CDR3. Using its own MiXCR run on the multiplex PCR reads, TCRdb lists one record per CDR3 protein. Among about 570,000 distinct CDR3 sequences listed, about half were seen once. Sample: peripheral blood or thyroid tissue (not recorded which). These receptors originate from an adult woman with Graves' disease, either hyperthyroidism or ophthalmopathy (not recorded which).

This clonotype appeared a single time. The J gene is TRBJ1-1, the V gene TRBV10-3; D call uncertain. The CDR3 runs 13 residues. Trimming shortened V by 4 bases and J by 4 bases, and 10 bases separated the two germline ends. Germline lookup yields CDR1 ENHRY and CDR2 SYGVKD. CDR3 residues: CAISASKGTEAFF. The CDR3 region has the DNA TGTGCCATCAGTGCTTCTAAGGGCACTGAAGCTTTCTTT.

The J gene is TRBJ2-7, the V gene TRBV5-1; D is ambiguous. Trimming took 1 base from V and 7 from J, leaving 15 bases between them. The CDR3 contains 14 residues. Germline CDR1 and CDR2: SGHRS and YFSETQ. CDR3 amino acids: CASSLSVAAQEQYF. The CDR3 nucleotides are TGCGCCAGCAGCTTGTCAGTCGCGGCTCAGGAGCAGTACTTC.

The CDR3, as DNA: TGTGCCAGCAGCCCCGACTTCGGGAGGAATCAGCCCCAGCATTTT. Translating it yields CASSPDFGRNQPQHF. The V and J genes are TRBV7-9 and TRBJ1-5; D unresolved. V lost 5 bases and J 4 bases, leaving 15 bases between the germline ends. This CDR3 spans 15 amino acids. CDR1 is SEHNR, CDR2 FQNEAQ, per germline (reference sequence).

In its sample, this clonotype was seen many times. This sequence joins TRBV12-3 or TRBV12-4 and TRBJ1-1, with 7 bases matching TRBD1. V shed 3 bases and J 4 bases; nucleotides not matched to a gene: 5. The CDR3 has 14 amino acids. This CDR3 reads CASSFRGPGTEAFF. Written as DNA, the CDR3 is TGTGCCAGCAGTTTTAGGGGGCCCGGCACTGAAGCTTTCTTT.

This clonotype was observed a handful of times. A junction end diverges from the germline sequence, so it may reflect a read error. This chain links TRBV6-6 with TRBJ1-5; the D gene is possibly TRBD1 (6 bases). Germline V gene data show CDR1 as MNHNY and CDR2 as SVGAGI (reference sequence). CDR3 size: 14 residues. CDR3 sequence reads: CAISSGQLNQPQHF. In DNA form, the CDR3 reads TGTGCCATCAGTTCCGGACAGCTCAATCAGCCCCAGCATTTT.

A word on this clonotype: One end of the junction is discordant with germline, which a read error may explain. The chain uses TRBV15 and TRBJ2-5; D unresolved. The CDR3 sequence is 13 residues long. Germline-derived CDR1 and CDR2 are LNHNV and YYDKDF (reference sequence). The CDR3 DNA is TGTGCTACCAGCAGTTTATGGGGTGAGACCCAGTACTTC. It yields the protein CATSSLWGETQYF. The entire variable domain, with the rest obtained from reference TRBV15 and TRBJ2-5, is as follows: DAMVIQNPRYQVTQFGKPVTLSCSQTLNHNVMYWYQQKSSQAPKLLFHYYDKDFNNEADTPDNFQSRRPNTSFCFLDIRSPGLGDTAMYLCATSSLWGETQYFGPGTRLLVL.

This clonotype appeared once. The chain is built from TRBV7-9 and TRBJ2-5; tentatively, D is TRBD2 (5 bases). CDR1 is SEHNR and CDR2 is FQNEAQ in the germline V gene (reference sequence). There are 16 residues in the CDR3. V was trimmed by 1 base and J by 5 bases, leaving 17 bases between them. CDR3 coding DNA: TGTGCCAGCAGCTTAGACCGGGGTCGGCCCACGGAGACCCAGTACTTC. Translation gives CASSLDRGRPTETQYF.

V is TRBV2 and J is TRBJ2-3; maybe TRBD2 (7 bases). The CDR3 is 14 residues long. Germline lookup yields CDR1 SNHLY and CDR2 FYNNEI. V gave up 8 bases and J gave up 1 base, with 13 bases separating them. CDR3 bases: TGTGCCAGCGGGGGGGAGGGGGGCACAGATACGCAGTATTTT. Translated: CASGGEGGTDTQYF.

The J gene is TRBJ2-5, the V gene TRBV12-3 or TRBV12-4, with a possible D match to TRBD1 (6 bases). This CDR3 is built from 14 residues. V lost 5 bases and J lost 4, with 14 bases in between. CDR3 DNA: TGTGCCAGCAGTGCCACATGGGGGCCAGAGACCCAGTACTTC. Protein: CASSATWGPETQYF.

For the CDR3, the DNA is TGTGCCAGCAGCGTGACAGGGCTCACCGGGGAGCTGTTTTTT. As protein: CASSVTGLTGELFF. The chain joins TRBV7-9 to TRBJ2-2; 7 nucleotides match TRBD1. There are 14 residues in the CDR3. The V and J ends lost 5 bases and 4 bases, in that order; junction bases with no gene match: 4. Germline CDR1 reads SEHNR; CDR2 reads FQNEAQ (reference sequence).

The CDR3 reads CASKGGSRETQHF. The CDR3 DNA follows: TGTGCCAGCAAAGGAGGCAGCAGGGAGACCCAGCATTTT. The chain links TRBV7-9 to TRBJ1-5; TRBD1 is a possible D gene (5 bases). The CDR3 contains 13 residues. Per the germline V gene, CDR1 is SEHNR and CDR2 is FQNEAQ (reference sequence). Trimming removed 7 bases at V and 11 bases at J, with 18 bases between.

This clonotype was seen ten or more times. The chain is built from TRBV29-1 and TRBJ2-7; TRBD1 or TRBD2 may be the D gene (6 bases each). The CDR3 has 11 amino acids. V was cut by 7 bases and J by 5 bases, with 12 bases left in between. Germline CDR1 SQVTM, CDR2 ANQGSEA. CDR3 residues: CSAQGRNEQYF. CDR3 nucleotides: TGCAGCGCGCAGGGGAGGAACGAGCAGTACTTC.

This clonotype was recorded at least ten times. The CDR3 nucleotides read TGCAGTGCTCCGACAGACTTGAACACTGAAGCTTTCTTT. Its translation is CSAPTDLNTEAFF. The rearrangement links TRBV20-1 to TRBJ1-1, with a weak D call TRBD1 (5 bases). Trimming cost V 5 bases and J 0 bases, with 10 bases left between them. This CDR3 spans 13 amino acids. CDR1 is DFQATT, CDR2 SNEGSKA, per germline (reference sequence).

V gene TRBV20-1 combines with J gene TRBJ1-2; possible D gene TRBD1, 5 bases. The germline V gene encodes CDR1 DFQATT and CDR2 SNEGSKA (reference sequence). Trimming removed 8 bases from V and 2 bases from J, with 21 bases in between. CDR3 length: 15 amino acids. CDR3 in DNA: TGCAGTCCGTACCTTCCCGAGGGGTGGAACTATGGCTACACCTTC. The encoded protein is CSPYLPEGWNYGYTF.

The chain employs TRBV9 and TRBJ1-2, with D uncertain. V gave up 4 bases and J gave up 8 bases, with 15 bases separating them. The CDR3 is 13 amino acids. Germline CDR1 is SGDLS and CDR2 is YYNGEE. For the CDR3, the DNA is TGTGCCAGCAGCCCTCGGGAGCCCCAGGGCTACACCTTC. This encodes CASSPREPQGYTF.

This clonotype has at least ten counts. The V gene is TRBV19, the J gene TRBJ1-5; D is undetermined. Germline V gene sequence: CDR1 LNHDA, CDR2 SQIVND (reference sequence). The CDR3 contains 16 residues. Trimming stripped 6 bases from V and 3 bases from J, with 18 bases between. CDR3 in DNA: TGTGCCAGTAGGCCCTACGGAGGGAATTCCAATCAGCCCCAGCATTTT. It encodes CASRPYGGNSNQPQHF.

This clonotype has a count of ten or more. CDR3 region: CASNRAQRIGELFF. The DNA for the CDR3 is TGTGCCAGCAACCGGGCCCAGCGCATCGGGGAGCTGTTTTTT. The V call is TRBV2, the J call TRBJ2-2; no clear D. The germline gives CDR1 SNHLY, CDR2 FYNNEI. The ends were cut back, 7 bases at V and 7 bases at J, with 16 bases in the middle. The CDR3 is made up of 14 amino acids.

This clonotype turned up a few times. V and J are TRBV20-1 and TRBJ1-1; 9 bases fit TRBD1. Germline V gene sequence: CDR1 DFQATT, CDR2 SNEGSKA (reference sequence). The trim removed 0 bases at V and 4 bases at J, leaving 9 bases unmatched. This CDR3 comprises 16 residues. CDR3 DNA sequence: TGCAGTGCTAGAGATAACACTGGGACAGGGAGCACTGAAGCTTTCTTT. It is translated as CSARDNTGTGSTEAFF.

This clonotype was found once. The chain uses TRBV7-6 and TRBJ1-1; D remains ambiguous. The ends were cut back, 5 bases at V and 5 bases at J, with 12 bases in the middle. The CDR3 length is 13 residues. Germline V gene sequence: CDR1 SGHVS, CDR2 FNYEAQ. The CDR3 here is CASSQARVTEAFF. The DNA of the CDR3 is TGTGCCAGCAGCCAAGCCCGGGTTACTGAAGCTTTCTTT.

In its sample, this clonotype was seen many times. V gene TRBV6-2 or TRBV6-3 combines with J gene TRBJ1-6, with D maybe TRBD1 (5 bases). Germline loops: CDR1 MNHEY, CDR2 SVGEGT. The CDR3 runs to 15 residues. V gave up 4 bases and J gave up 7 bases, with 14 bases separating them. The CDR3 region is CASSSRQGRNSPLHF. Written as DNA, the CDR3 is TGTGCCAGCAGTTCACGCCAGGGTCGGAATTCACCCCTCCACTTT.

The chain recombines TRBV7-9 with TRBJ1-2, with D possibly matching TRBD1 (6 bases). Germline assignment: CDR1 SEHNR and CDR2 FQNEAQ (reference sequence). The CDR3 length is 14 residues. Trimming cost V 6 bases and J 8 bases, with 19 bases left between them. The CDR3 nucleotides read TGTGCCAGCAGTGCGGTACAGGGCCTCTACGGCTACACCTTC. Translating it yields CASSAVQGLYGYTF.

The V and J genes are TRBV20-1 and TRBJ1-5; D not resolved. CDR1 DFQATT and CDR2 SNEGSKA come from the germline V gene (reference sequence). V lost 0 bases, J lost 14 bases, and 17 bases lay in between. The CDR3 runs to 13 residues. The CDR3 here is CSARDRRAAYEHF. The CDR3 coding sequence is TGCAGTGCTAGAGATCGGAGGGCAGCCTACGAGCATTTT.

The V and J genes are TRBV19 and TRBJ2-5; D remains ambiguous. V was trimmed by 9 bases and J by 1 base, leaving 21 bases between them. The CDR3 is 16 amino acids. Germline V gene data show CDR1 as LNHDA and CDR2 as SQIVND (reference sequence). CDR3 amino acids: CASSRTATGFQETQYF. The CDR3 coding sequence is TGTGCCAGCAGCAGAACAGCGACGGGCTTCCAAGAGACCCAGTACTTC. The full variable domain, rest sourced from reference TRBV19 and TRBJ2-5, is DGGITQSPKYLFRKEGQNVTLSCEQNLNHDAMYWYRQDPGQGLRLIYYSQIVNDFQKGDIAEGYSVSREKKESFPLTVTSAQKNPTAFYLCASSRTATGFQETQYFGPGTRLLVL.

This chain connects TRBV28 to TRBJ1-5; 7 bases agree with TRBD1. V trimming: 6 bases; J trimming: 7 bases; junction bases outside the gene matches: 9. The CDR3 runs 14 residues. CDR1 MDHEN and CDR2 SYDVKM come from the germline V gene. The CDR3 nucleotides read TGTGCCAGCAGGGAGACAGGGTCAAGACAGCCCCAGCATTTT. This sequence encodes CASRETGSRQPQHF.

At least ten counts were recorded for this clonotype. The chain is built from TRBV20-1 and TRBJ1-1; D gene unclear. This CDR3 is built from 12 residues. In germline, CDR1 is DFQATT, CDR2 SNEGSKA (reference sequence). V gave up 0 bases and J gave up 6 bases, with 8 bases separating them. For the CDR3, the DNA is TGCAGTGCTAGAGATGTAAACGCTGAAGCTTTCTTT. Translated, it gives CSARDVNAEAFF.

The table lists this clonotype with many counts. The genes are TRBV25-1 and TRBJ1-2; D unresolved. The ends were cut back, 8 bases at V and 5 bases at J, with 9 bases in the middle. CDR3 length equals 11 residues. CDR1 and CDR2 (germline): MGHDK, SYGVNS. The CDR3 DNA reads TGTGCCAGCTCTGGTCTATATGGCTACACCTTC. Translating gives CASSGLYGYTF.

This clonotype was counted between two and nine times. The rearrangement uses TRBV19 and TRBJ2-7; D gene unclear. CDR3 length: 12 amino acids. CDR1 is LNHDA, CDR2 SQIVND, per germline (reference sequence). V gave up 5 bases and J gave up 5 bases, with 10 bases separating them. In nucleotides, the CDR3 is TGTGCCAGTAGTCGCAGCCTGGACGAGCAGTACTTC. Its protein product is CASSRSLDEQYF. Combining the CDR3 with reference TRBV19 and TRBJ2-7 gives the whole variable domain DGGITQSPKYLFRKEGQNVTLSCEQNLNHDAMYWYRQDPGQGLRLIYYSQIVNDFQKGDIAEGYSVSREKKESFPLTVTSAQKNPTAFYLCASSRSLDEQYFGPGTRLTVT.